This T cell receptor (beta chain) stems from a study of blood T cells in healthy people across ages. Sample-barcoded 5' priming and a J-beta primer mix drove a second PCR of about 7 to 11 cycles. Each cDNA molecule, via a template-switch adaptor with 12 random nucleotides, was tagged. Via MiXCR, TCRdb re-called the 5' RACE reads, giving one row per CDR3 protein. The data hold around 800,000 distinct CDR3 sequences, with approximately 65% observed a single time. CDR3 length equals 15 residues. Germline V gene sequence: CDR1 SNHLY, CDR2 FYNNEI. V was trimmed by 4 bases and J by 4 bases, leaving 14 bases between them. The total RNA that was extracted per sample amounted to at least 5.5 micrograms.

The sequence was obtained from a man in his thirties or forties in good health. The sample taken for sequencing was blood. The chain recombines TRBV2 with TRBJ2-1; tentatively, D is TRBD2 (5 bases). DNA of the CDR3: TGTGCCAGCAGTGCGGAGAGGGCGCAATACAATGAGCAGTTCTTC. Protein sequence: CASSAERAQYNEQFF. The variable domain in full, completed from reference TRBV2 and TRBJ2-1, reads EPEVTQTPSHQVTQMGQEVILRCVPISNHLYFYWYRQILGQKVEFLVSFYNNEISEKSEIFDDQFSVERPDGSNFTLKIRSTKLEDSAMYFCASSAERAQYNEQFFGPGTRLTVL.